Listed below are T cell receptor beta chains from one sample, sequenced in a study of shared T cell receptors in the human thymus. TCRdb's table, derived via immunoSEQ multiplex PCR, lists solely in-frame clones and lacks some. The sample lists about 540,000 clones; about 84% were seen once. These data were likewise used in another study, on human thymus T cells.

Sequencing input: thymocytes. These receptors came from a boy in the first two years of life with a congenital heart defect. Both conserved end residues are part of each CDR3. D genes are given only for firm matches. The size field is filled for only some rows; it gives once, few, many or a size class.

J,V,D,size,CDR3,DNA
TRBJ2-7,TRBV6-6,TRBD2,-,CASSHRTSGYSYEQYF,TGTGCCAGCAGTCACCGGACTAGCGGATACTCCTACGAGCAGTACTTC
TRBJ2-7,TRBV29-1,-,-,CSVDIGSSYEQYF,TGCAGCGTTGATATAGGGAGCTCCTACGAGCAGTACTTC
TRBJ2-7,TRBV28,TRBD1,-,CASSFHDRGRSSYEQYF,TGTGCCAGCAGTTTCCACGACAGGGGGCGAAGCTCCTACGAGCAGTACTTC
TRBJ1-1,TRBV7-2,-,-,CASSPTGFYTEAFF,TGTGCCAGCAGCCCCACAGGGTTCTACACTGAAGCTTTCTTT
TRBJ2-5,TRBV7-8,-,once,CASSLDIFPGETQYF,TGTGCCAGCAGCTTAGACATCTTCCCGGGAGAGACCCAGTACTTC
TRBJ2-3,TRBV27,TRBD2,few,CASSSPLARTSGSTDTQYF,TGTGCCAGCAGCTCCCCTTTGGCAAGGACTAGCGGGAGTACAGATACGCAGTATTTT
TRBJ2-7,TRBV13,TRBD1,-,CASSFSTGTSPYEQYF,TGTGCCAGCAGCTTCTCGACAGGGACAAGTCCCTACGAGCAGTACTTC
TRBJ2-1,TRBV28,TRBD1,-,CASRPTGGVSNEQFF,TGTGCCAGCAGGCCTACAGGGGGCGTCTCCAATGAGCAGTTCTTC
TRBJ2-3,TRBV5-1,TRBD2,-,CAGSPGGAPDTQYF,TGCGCCGGAAGCCCGGGGGGAGCCCCAGATACGCAGTATTTT
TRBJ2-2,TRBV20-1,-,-,CSASAGELFF,TGCAGTGCTAGCGCCGGGGAGCTGTTTTTT
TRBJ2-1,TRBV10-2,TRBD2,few,CASSDPSGMNNEQFF,TGCGCCAGCAGTGATCCCAGCGGGATGAACAATGAGCAGTTCTTC
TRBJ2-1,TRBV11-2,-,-,CASSCPEDYNEQFF,TGTGCCAGCAGCTGCCCGGAGGACTACAATGAGCAGTTCTTC
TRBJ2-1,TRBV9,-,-,CASRKGGRSSYNEQFF,TGTGCCAGCAGAAAGGGGGGGCGGAGCTCCTACAATGAGCAGTTCTTC
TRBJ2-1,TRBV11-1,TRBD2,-,CASSLPSGWYEQFF,TGTGCCAGCAGCTTACCTAGCGGGTGGTATGAGCAGTTCTTC
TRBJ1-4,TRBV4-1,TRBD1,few,CASSRGQGDLATNEKLFF,TGCGCCAGCAGCCGCGGACAGGGGGATCTTGCAACTAATGAAAAACTGTTTTTT
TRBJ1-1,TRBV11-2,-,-,CASRCGVYGEAFF,TGTGCCAGCCGATGCGGGGTTTACGGTGAAGCTTTCTTT
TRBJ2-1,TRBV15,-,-,CATSRDLGGSGCEQFF,TGTGCCACCAGCAGAGATTTAGGAGGGAGCGGTTGTGAGCAGTTCTTC
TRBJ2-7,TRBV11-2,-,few,CASSLGQARGSYEQYF,TGTGCCAGCAGCTTAGGTCAAGCTAGGGGGTCCTACGAGCAGTACTTC
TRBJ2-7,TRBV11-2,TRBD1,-,CASSRGQGDSYEQYF,TGTGCCAGCAGCCGCGGACAGGGTGACTCCTACGAGCAGTACTTC
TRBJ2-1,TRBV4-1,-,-,CASSPGYGSYNEQFF,TGCGCCAGCAGCCCAGGGTACGGTTCCTACAATGAGCAGTTCTTC
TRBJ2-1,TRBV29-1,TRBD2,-,CSVEGGYFSAGGTSYNEQFF,TGCAGCGTTGAAGGCGGATACTTCTCGGCGGGAGGTACCTCCTACAATGAGCAGTTCTTC
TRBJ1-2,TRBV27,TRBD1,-,CASRIKHPGQGSFLYGYTF,TGTGCCAGCAGAATCAAACATCCGGGACAGGGGTCGTTCCTTTATGGCTACACCTTC
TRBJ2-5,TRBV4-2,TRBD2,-,CASSQRPGLAGAEGGETQYF,TGTGCCAGCAGCCAGAGACCGGGACTAGCGGGAGCCGAGGGGGGAGAGACCCAGTACTTC
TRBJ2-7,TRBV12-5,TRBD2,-,CASGLGGLESVHEQYF,TGTGCTAGTGGTTTGGGGGGACTAGAGTCGGTACACGAGCAGTACTTC
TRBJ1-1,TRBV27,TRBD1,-,CASSLYRRGSTEAFF,TGTGCCAGCAGTTTATATCGCAGGGGGAGCACTGAAGCTTTCTTT
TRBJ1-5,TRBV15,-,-,CATSRFPYSNQPQHF,TGTGCCACCTCCCGGTTCCCTTATAGCAATCAGCCCCAGCATTTT
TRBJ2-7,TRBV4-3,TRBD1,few,CASSQGDRQEQYF,TGCGCCAGCAGCCAAGGGGACAGGCAGGAGCAGTACTTC
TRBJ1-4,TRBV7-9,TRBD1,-,CASSLRYGQGATNEKLFF,TGTGCCAGCAGCTTACGTTACGGGCAGGGGGCAACTAATGAAAAACTGTTTTTT
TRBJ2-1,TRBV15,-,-,CATSREGGAGTGNEQFF,TGTGCCACCAGCAGAGAGGGTGGCGCGGGAACGGGCAATGAGCAGTTCTTC
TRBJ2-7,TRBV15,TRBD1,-,CATSSWQGADEQYF,TGTGCCACCAGCAGTTGGCAGGGGGCCGACGAGCAGTACTTC
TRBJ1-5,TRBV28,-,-,CASSFSNTQPQHF,TGTGCCAGCAGTTTCTCAAACACACAGCCCCAGCATTTT
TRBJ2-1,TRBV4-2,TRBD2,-,CASSQDRRTSGLNPYNEQFF,TGTGCCAGCAGCCAAGATCGACGGACTAGCGGCCTTAACCCCTACAATGAGCAGTTCTTC
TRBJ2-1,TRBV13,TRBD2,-,CASSPGLAGVNEQFF,TGTGCCAGCAGCCCAGGACTAGCGGGAGTCAATGAGCAGTTCTTC
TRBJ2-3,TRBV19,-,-,CASNGGFTDTQYF,TGTGCCAGTAATGGGGGCTTCACAGATACGCAGTATTTT
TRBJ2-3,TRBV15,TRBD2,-,CATSRDRLAGVSDTQYF,TGTGCCACCAGCAGAGATCGGCTAGCGGGAGTCTCAGATACGCAGTATTTT
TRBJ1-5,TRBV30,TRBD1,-,CAWSSWDRGHNQPQHF,TGTGCCTGGAGTTCTTGGGACAGGGGCCACAATCAGCCCCAGCATTTT
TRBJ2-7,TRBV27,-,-,CASGNTPGVYEQYF,TGTGCCAGCGGAAACACCCCCGGGGTCTACGAGCAGTACTTC